This T cell receptor beta chain comes out of a study of blood T cell repertoires in COVID-19. On the study more broadly: Spain, Italy and the United States supplied samples that represented acute and convalescent COVID-19. Sample material is recorded as cDNA or gDNA derived from T cells, B-cell-depleted T cells, or PBMCs.

During active infection, Seattle patients enrolled and were then monitored through disease. Germline V gene data show CDR1 as ENHRY and CDR2 as SYGVKD. This CDR3 is built from 12 residues. The V gene lost 6 bases and the J gene lost 6 bases, with 8 bases spanning the gap. Sequenced by immunoSEQ multiplex PCR; TCRdb stores in-frame clones only, minus some. This sample carries approximately 330,000 clones, 90% of them seen once, and the ten largest clones take around 0.93%. The source is a woman aged 35 to 49 with COVID-19, enrolled during active disease. This chain joins TRBV10-3 and TRBJ2-2; D not certain. Sample: peripheral blood. This CDR3 reads CAISRGAGELFF. The CDR3 coding sequence is TGTGCCATCAGCCGAGGCGCCGGGGAGCTGTTTTTT.